Described below is a single T cell receptor beta chain sequence and its context. The data were produced by immunoSEQ multiplex PCR, yet TCRdb's version contains in-frame clones alone and is incomplete. The sample includes tens of thousands of clones, over 60% of them seen just once. Germline V lookup: CDR1 MNHNY, CDR2 SVGAGI (reference sequence). CDR3 size: 13 residues. The data are from a study of blood T cell repertoires in COVID-19. Sequencing was done on a sample of peripheral blood. The chain recombines TRBV6-6 with TRBJ2-6; D gene unclear. This receptor was obtained from a human donor in a cohort sampled during active COVID-19. Here the CDR3 reads CASSLSGANVLTF. As DNA, the CDR3 is TGTGCGAGCTCTCTCTCTGGGGCCAACGTCCTGACTTTC.